Listed here are 21 T cell receptor beta chains from one sample, sequenced in a study of T cell clonality in common variable immunodeficiency (dated by TCRdb to 2014 to 2015). Here is what the overall study found, with its caveats: CVID TCRbeta sequences reportedly showed fewer deletions and N-nucleotide insertions and lacked highly modified clones with 13 or more V deletions.

Their antigen targets remain unknown. Library method: the immunoSEQ multiplex PCR assay. As stored in TCRdb, this immuneACCESS dataset retains in-frame rearrangements with V and J assigned. A fraction of the clones does not appear; measured against another copy, unresolved V genes explain less than half of the discrepancy, and the remainder lacks a known reason. In this sample the table shows roughly 42,000 clones, and no singletons are among them. The ten largest clones capture roughly 5.6% of the sample. Sequencing was carried out using peripheral blood mononuclear cells. Receptors were obtained from a human donor with common variable immunodeficiency.

This CDR3 reads CSARWSGEKLFF. The sequenced part of the CDR3 DNA is TGCAGTGCTAGATGGTCGGGTGAAAAA. This chain links TRBV20-1 with TRBJ1-4; D not certain. The observed sequence ends 3 residues before the CDR3 terminus, with the missing tail filled in from the germline J gene. Germline V gives CDR1 DFQATT, CDR2 SNEGSKA (reference sequence). The CDR3 has 12 residues. The germline V and J ends were trimmed by 2 bases and 7 bases, with 8 bases remaining between them.

The sample holds many counts of this clone. The CDR3 end falls 3 residues outside the read, so it is completed with the germline J gene. The chain links TRBV20-1 to TRBJ2-1; possible D gene TRBD1, 6 bases. The CDR3 runs to 16 residues. Germline loops: CDR1 DFQATT, CDR2 SNEGSKA (reference sequence). V lost 3 bases and J lost 5, with 20 bases in between. The CDR3 DNA, read in part, is TGCAGTGCTAGTAATTCGCTACAAAGGGGGAACAATGAG. This gives the protein CSASNSLQRGNNE. The entire CDR3 protein is CSASNSLQRGNNEQFF.

On this clone: The read gets to within 3 residues of the CDR3 end, and the germline J gene fills in the rest. The chain links TRBV30 to TRBJ1-4; D ambiguous. CDR1 GTSNPN and CDR2 SVGIG come from the germline V gene (reference sequence). CDR3 size: 14 residues. Trimming removed 1 base at V and 6 bases at J, with 12 bases between. The CDR3 reads CAWSGASGHEKLFF. Incomplete CDR3 DNA: TGTGCCTGGAGTGGGGCTAGCGGACATGAAAAA.

This clone has more than one count but fewer than ten. CDR3 DNA, as far as it was read: TGTGCCAGTAGTATAGGGGGGGGCTACTACAATGAG. Amino acid sequence: CASSIGGGYYNE. The complete CDR3 reads CASSIGGGYYNEQFF. The V call is TRBV19, the J call TRBJ2-1; TRBD2 might be the D (7 bases). Read sequence stops 3 residues before the CDR3 end, and the germline J gene provides the missing end. CDR1 is LNHDA, CDR2 SQIVND, per germline (reference sequence). Trimming removed 1 base from V and 3 bases from J, with 10 bases in between. This CDR3 is built from 15 residues.

This clone was found a few times. The sequenced part of the CDR3 DNA is TGTGCCAGCAGCACCTTGGACAGGGCAATTTATGGC. It translates to CASSTLDRAIYG. The whole CDR3 is CASSTLDRAIYGYTF. The gene calls are TRBV7-2 and TRBJ1-2; 8 bases are shared with TRBD1. The CDR3 goes on 3 residues after the read ends, and that part is filled in from the germline J gene. J lost 5 bases, V lost 5 bases, and 10 bases had no gene match. The CDR3 has 15 amino acids. Germline CDR1 reads SGHTA; CDR2 reads FQGNSA.

A word on this clone: The read is 3 residues too short to cover the CDR3 end, so that end is filled in from the germline J gene. This sequence joins TRBV5-1 and TRBJ2-2; tentatively, D is TRBD2 (5 bases). Germline CDR1 SGHRS, CDR2 YFSETQ. The ends were cut back, 0 bases at V and 3 bases at J, with 9 bases in the middle. This CDR3 is built from 15 residues. The sequenced CDR3 bases are TGCGCCAGCAGCTTGGCGTCAGCGGACACCGGGGAG. Amino acids: CASSLASADTGE. The whole CDR3 protein is CASSLASADTGELFF.

A word on this clone: The read falls 3 residues short of the CDR3 end, and the missing part is taken from the germline J gene. The rearrangement joins TRBV7-9 to TRBJ1-4, with TRBD1 matching 7 bases. V dropped 4 bases and J dropped 2; count of bases not matched to a gene: 4. Germline CDR1 is SEHNR and CDR2 is FQNEAQ (reference sequence). The CDR3 totals 15 residues. The CDR3 protein is CASSSSGGTNEKLFF. Partial CDR3 DNA: TGTGCCAGCAGCTCATCAGGGGGGACTAATGAAAAA.

This clone came up many times. The sequence runs out 3 residues before the end of the CDR3; the remainder is reconstructed from the germline J gene. The genes are TRBV14 and TRBJ2-7; possible D gene TRBD1, 5 bases. Germline assignment: CDR1 SGHDN and CDR2 FVKESK. The ends were cut back, 4 bases at V and 4 bases at J, with 8 bases in the middle. The length of the CDR3 is 12 residues. CDR3 DNA (partial): TGTGCCAGCAGCCGGAGACAGTACGAG. Translation: CASSRRQYE. The entire CDR3 reads CASSRRQYEQYF.

Note on this clone: The CDR3 end is not reached by the read, which stops 3 residues before it; the germline J gene fills it in. This sequence joins TRBV2 and TRBJ2-5; 9 nucleotides agree with TRBD1. Germline loops: CDR1 SNHLY, CDR2 FYNNEI. The CDR3 sequence is 14 residues long. Trimming removed 8 bases from V and 2 bases from J; junction bases left unmatched: 6. The CDR3 sequence: CASRWDRVQETQYF. The part of the CDR3 DNA that was read is TGTGCCAGCCGATGGGACAGGGTACAAGAGACC.

Only a few counts were recorded for this clone. From the germline J gene comes the end of the CDR3, since the read stops 3 residues before it. The chain employs TRBV30 and TRBJ1-1; D might be TRBD1 (5 bases). Between the trimmed V and J ends, which lost 6 bases and 1 base, there was a span of 15 bases. The CDR3 consists of 14 residues. The V gene's germline CDR1 is GTSNPN and CDR2 SVGIG (reference sequence). CDR3 bases read: TGTGCCTGCACAGGTAGTCCGGCGAACACTGAA. This translates into CACTGSPANTE. The complete CDR3 sequence is CACTGSPANTEAFF.

There are many counts of this clone. The read terminates 3 residues ahead of where the CDR3 ends, so the germline J gene completes it. V gene TRBV9 combines with J gene TRBJ1-2; D gene ambiguous. Trimming took 2 bases from V and 0 from J, leaving 11 bases between them. CDR1 and CDR2 from the germline V gene are SGDLS and YYNGEE. The CDR3 consists of 15 residues. The part of the CDR3 DNA that was read is TGTGCCAGCAGCGTTGAGACTCTCTCTAACTATGGC. As protein: CASSVETLSNYG. The CDR3 as a whole reads CASSVETLSNYGYTF.

This clone was picked up a small number of times. Sequencing ends 3 residues short of the CDR3 end; the germline J gene provides the rest. This chain uses TRBV7-2 with TRBJ1-4, with a possible D match to TRBD1 (6 bases). CDR3 length equals 15 residues. The V gene's germline CDR1 is SGHTA and CDR2 FQGNSA. Trimming stripped 3 bases from V and 4 bases from J, with 12 bases between. The CDR3 sequence is CASSLTGVLNEKLFF. Incomplete CDR3 DNA: TGTGCCAGCAGCTTGACAGGAGTCCTTAATGAAAAA.

This clone was picked up many times. The read is 3 residues too short to cover the CDR3 end, so that end is filled in from the germline J gene. The V and J genes are TRBV19 and TRBJ2-1, with 11 bases identical to TRBD1. The J segment lost 9 bases and the V segment lost 5 bases, leaving 6 bases of the junction unmatched. The germline V gene has CDR1 LNHDA and CDR2 SQIVND (reference sequence). The CDR3 sequence is 14 residues long. The CDR3 region is CASSFAGTGGEQFF. The sequenced part of the CDR3 DNA is TGTGCCAGTAGTTTTGCCGGGACAGGGGGTGAG.

This clone has more than one count but fewer than ten. The CDR3 is CASSSDFYSPLHF. Partial CDR3 DNA: TGCGCCAGCAGTAGCGACTTCTATTCACCC. This rearrangement joins TRBV23-1 to TRBJ1-6; no firm D call. The read ends 3 residues before the CDR3 terminus; that terminus is restored from the germline J gene. TRBV23-1 is sorted into the ORF group, with uncertain function. The CDR3 spans 13 residues. V was pared by 5 bases and J by 8 bases, with 10 bases between.

As concerns this clone: The CDR3 goes on 3 residues after the read ends, and that part is filled in from the germline J gene. This specimen includes other DNA sequences encoding the same CDR3. The J gene is TRBJ2-1, the V gene TRBV30; 7 bases are shared with TRBD1. CDR1 is GTSNPN and CDR2 is SVGIG in the germline V gene (reference sequence). This CDR3 contains 16 residues. The J segment lost 9 bases and the V segment lost 3 bases, leaving 17 bases of the junction unmatched. CDR3 in amino acids: CAWSVPGGNPAIEQFF. The sequenced part of the CDR3 DNA is TGTGCCTGGAGCGTCCCAGGGGGTAACCCCGCTATTGAG. The variable domain in full, completed from reference TRBV30 and TRBJ2-1, reads SQTIHQWPATLVQPVGSPLSLECTVEGTSNPNLYWYRQAAGRGLQLLFYSVGIGQISSEVPQNLSASRPQDRQFILSSKKLLLSDSGFYLCAWSVPGGNPAIEQFFGPGTRLTVL.

The sample holds many counts of this clone. The read ends 3 residues before the CDR3 terminus; that terminus is restored from the germline J gene. V is TRBV19 and J is TRBJ2-7, with 9 positions matching TRBD1. J was trimmed by 1 base and V by 3 bases; bases with no gene match: 7. CDR1 is LNHDA, CDR2 SQIVND, per germline (reference sequence). This CDR3 has 16 residues. The sequenced CDR3 bases are TGTGCCAGTAGTATGCGTATACAGGGGGCTTCCTACGAG. Amino acid sequence: CASSMRIQGASYE. The CDR3 in its entirety is CASSMRIQGASYEQYF. The entire variable domain, with the rest obtained from reference TRBV19 and TRBJ2-7, is as follows: DGGITQSPKYLFRKEGQNVTLSCEQNLNHDAMYWYRQDPGQGLRLIYYSQIVNDFQKGDIAEGYSVSREKKESFPLTVTSAQKNPTAFYLCASSMRIQGASYEQYFGPGTRLTVT.

This clone appeared many times. The read falls 3 residues short of the CDR3 end, and the missing part is taken from the germline J gene. This chain joins TRBV12-3 or TRBV12-4 and TRBJ2-7; tentatively, D is TRBD1 (5 bases). The CDR3 contains 15 residues. Trimming removed 4 bases from V and 2 bases from J, with 15 bases in between. CDR3 DNA (partial): TGTGCCAGCAGTTACGGCAGGGTGTTTCCCTACGAG. This codes for CASSYGRVFPYE. Given in full, the CDR3 is CASSYGRVFPYEQYF.

This clone came up many times. The read gets to within 3 residues of the CDR3 end, and the germline J gene fills in the rest. This rearrangement joins TRBV29-1 to TRBJ2-7; 12 bases match TRBD2. The CDR3 spans 13 residues. V lost 4 bases and J lost 4; bases outside the gene matches: 2. Germline CDR1 is SQVTM and CDR2 is ANQGSEA. CDR3 protein: CSVGLAGVYEQYF. CDR3 DNA, as far as it was read: TGCAGCGTTGGACTAGCGGGGGTGTACGAG.

The table lists this clone with many counts. CDR3: CSAKSTGRNTEAFF. The sequenced part of the CDR3 DNA is TGCAGTGCTAAATCGACAGGGAGGAACACTGAA. This sequence joins TRBV20-1 and TRBJ1-1, with 7 bases matching TRBD1. The read finishes 3 residues shy of the CDR3 end, and the germline J gene is used to complete it. The CDR3 is 14 amino acids. V was pared by 4 bases and J by 1 base, with 6 bases of the junction left unmatched. The germline V gene has CDR1 DFQATT and CDR2 SNEGSKA (reference sequence).

This clone has only a few counts. From the germline J gene comes the end of the CDR3, since the read stops 3 residues before it. The V gene is TRBV19, the J gene TRBJ1-3; D ambiguous. Trimming removed 3 bases from V and 8 bases from J, with 11 bases in between. Germline V lookup: CDR1 LNHDA, CDR2 SQIVND (reference sequence). This CDR3 is 13 amino acids long. The part of the CDR3 DNA that was read is TGTGCCAGTAGTATCAGGTACTTGGACACC. Its protein is CASSIRYLDT. The entire CDR3 protein is CASSIRYLDTIYF. The entire variable domain, with the rest obtained from reference TRBV19 and TRBJ1-3, is as follows: DGGITQSPKYLFRKEGQNVTLSCEQNLNHDAMYWYRQDPGQGLRLIYYSQIVNDFQKGDIAEGYSVSREKKESFPLTVTSAQKNPTAFYLCASSIRYLDTIYFGEGSWLTVV.

This clone has just a few counts. The read terminates 3 residues ahead of where the CDR3 ends, so the germline J gene completes it. Within the sample, other DNA sequences also encode this same CDR3. This chain joins TRBV6-2 or TRBV6-3 and TRBJ1-4, with D tentatively TRBD1 (5 bases). This CDR3 has 12 residues. V was clipped by 6 bases and J by 8 bases, with 10 bases between them. Germline V CDR1 and CDR2: MNHEY, SVGEGT. CDR3 sequence reads: CASRPDTEKLFF. CDR3 DNA (partial): TGTGCCAGCAGGCCGGACACGGAAAAA.